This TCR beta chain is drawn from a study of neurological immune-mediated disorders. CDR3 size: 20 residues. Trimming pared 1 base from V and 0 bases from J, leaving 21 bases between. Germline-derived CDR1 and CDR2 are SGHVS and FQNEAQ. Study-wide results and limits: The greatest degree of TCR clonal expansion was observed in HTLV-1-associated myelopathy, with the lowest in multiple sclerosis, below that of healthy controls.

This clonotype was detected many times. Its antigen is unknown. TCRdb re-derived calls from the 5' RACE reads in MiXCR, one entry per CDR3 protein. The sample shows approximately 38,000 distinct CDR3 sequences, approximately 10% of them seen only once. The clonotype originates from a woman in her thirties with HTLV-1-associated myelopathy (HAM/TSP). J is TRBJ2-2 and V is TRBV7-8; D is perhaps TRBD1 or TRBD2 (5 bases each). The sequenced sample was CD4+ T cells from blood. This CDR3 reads CASSLGLGVVRLANTGELFF. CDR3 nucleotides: TGTGCCAGCAGCTTAGGTTTGGGGGTCGTTCGATTAGCGAACACCGGGGAGCTGTTTTTT.